The next 30 T cell receptor beta chains were all read from a single sample in a study of blood T cell repertoires in COVID-19. The method was immunoSEQ multiplex PCR; TCRdb's version includes in-frame clones alone and lacks a portion of them. Of 310,000 or so clones in the sample, more than 70% are singletons; the top ten hold roughly 6.7%. The sequenced sample was peripheral blood. The source is a man between 18 and 29 years old who had recovered from COVID-19.

In DNA form, the CDR3 reads TGTGCCAGCAGTGACAGGTTCGGGAACACCGGGGAGCTGTTTTTT. This sequence encodes CASSDRFGNTGELFF. The chain carries TRBV6-1 and TRBJ2-2, with unresolved D. The length of the CDR3 is 15 residues. The V end lost 3 bases, the J end lost 1 base, and 9 bases lay between the germline ends. Per germline, CDR1 MNHNS and CDR2 SASEGT.

The V and J genes are TRBV6-5 and TRBJ2-7; 7 bases match TRBD1. Losses at the gene ends were 5 bases for V and 0 bases for J; bases not matched to a gene: 4. The CDR3 covers 14 residues. CDR1 and CDR2 (germline): MNHEY, SVGAGI. The DNA for the CDR3 is TGTGCCAGCAGTAGGGACAGCAGCTCCTACGAGCAGTACTTC. Protein sequence: CASSRDSSSYEQYF.

The chain links TRBV4-1 to TRBJ2-1, with a tentative D call TRBD2 (6 bases). Germline CDR1 is MGHRA and CDR2 is YSYEKL. The V gene lost 3 bases and the J gene lost 2 bases, with 20 bases spanning the gap. This CDR3 spans 18 amino acids. CDR3 residues: CASSHKSSTSMAYNEQFF. The CDR3 coding sequence is TGCGCCAGCAGCCATAAAAGTTCGACTAGTATGGCCTACAATGAGCAGTTCTTC.

The V call is TRBV3-1 (or the pseudogene TRBV3-2), the J call TRBJ2-5, with 12 bases matching TRBD2. The CDR3 has 16 residues. Germline assignment: CDR1 LGHDT and CDR2 YNNKEL (reference sequence). J gave up 1 base and V 4 bases, and 4 bases lay outside the gene matches. In DNA form, the CDR3 reads TGTGCCAGCAGCCCGTTGACTAGCGGGGGCCAAGAGACCCAGTACTTC. Protein: CASSPLTSGGQETQYF.

This clone was found once. This rearrangement joins TRBV11-3 to TRBJ2-1; 8 bases map to TRBD2. V shed 0 bases and J 3 bases; nucleotides not matched to a gene: 4. The germline CDR1 and CDR2 sequences are SGHNT and YENEEA. The CDR3 runs 16 residues. The CDR3 bases are TGTGCCAGCAGCTTAGATCGGCTAGCGGGCTACAATGAGCAGTTCTTC. Protein product: CASSLDRLAGYNEQFF.

The CDR3 nucleotides read TGTGCCAGCAGCCCACAATTAACGGGGTTCTCCTACGAGCAGTACTTC. It is translated as CASSPQLTGFSYEQYF. The rearrangement joins TRBV7-9 to TRBJ2-7; perhaps TRBD2 as D (5 bases). Germline CDR1 and CDR2: SEHNR and FQNEAQ (reference sequence). Trimming stripped 5 bases from V and 0 bases from J, with 17 bases between. The CDR3 extends over 16 amino acids.

V and J are TRBV7-2 and TRBJ1-2, with 7 bases lining up with TRBD1. Germline CDR1 SGHTA, CDR2 FQGNSA. The CDR3 contains 12 residues. The trim removed 3 bases at V and 7 bases at J, leaving 2 bases unmatched. CDR3 DNA: TGTGCCAGCAGCTTCGACAGGGTTGGCTACACCTTC. Translated, it gives CASSFDRVGYTF.

The V gene is TRBV13, the J gene TRBJ1-1, with TRBD1 matching over 7 bases. The CDR3 has 14 residues. V trimming: 5 bases; J trimming: 5 bases; junction bases outside the gene matches: 8. Per the germline V gene, CDR1 is PRHDT and CDR2 is FYEKMQ (reference sequence). CDR3 sequence reads: CASSKQGRGTEAFF. The CDR3 coding sequence is TGTGCCAGCAGCAAACAGGGGAGAGGAACTGAAGCTTTCTTT.

V and J are TRBV5-1 and TRBJ2-3; 11 bases match TRBD1. Germline V CDR1 and CDR2: SGHRS, YFSETQ. V was clipped by 5 bases and J by 4 bases; unmatched bases: 6. The CDR3 extends over 15 amino acids. The CDR3 loop reads CASSWTGGFADTQYF. The CDR3 DNA reads TGCGCCAGCAGTTGGACAGGGGGCTTTGCAGATACGCAGTATTTT. Variable domain in full (rest from reference TRBV5-1 and TRBJ2-3): KAGVTQTPRYLIKTRGQQVTLSCSPISGHRSVSWYQQTPGQGLQFLFEYFSETQRNKGNFPGRFSGRQFSNSRSEMNVSTLELGDSALYLCASSWTGGFADTQYFGPGTRLTVL.

This chain connects TRBV19 to TRBJ1-5; 9 bases fit TRBD1. This CDR3 comprises 15 residues. V gave up 4 bases and J gave up 1 base; unmatched junction bases: 2. Germline loops: CDR1 LNHDA, CDR2 SQIVND (reference sequence). The CDR3 reads CASSNTGGSNQPQHF. CDR3 bases: TGTGCCAGTAGTAATACAGGGGGCAGCAATCAGCCCCAGCATTTT.

The chain couples TRBV15 to TRBJ1-1; no definite D call. Per the germline V gene, CDR1 is LNHNV and CDR2 is YYDKDF (reference sequence). This CDR3 spans 12 amino acids. Trimming left V 1 base short and J 7 bases short, with 7 bases between. Here the CDR3 DNA reads TGTGCCACCAGCAGAGGGAGGAATGAAGCTTTCTTT. Protein sequence: CATSRGRNEAFF.

The chain links TRBV24-1 to TRBJ1-4; unclear D gene. Germline values: CDR1 KGHDR, CDR2 SFDVKD. Trimming cost V 0 bases and J 2 bases, with 6 bases left between them. The length of the CDR3 is 15 residues. CDR3 DNA: TGTGCCACCAGTGATTTGGGGCAGACTAATGAAAAACTGTTTTTT. Translated, it gives CATSDLGQTNEKLFF.

The chain combines TRBV7-9 with TRBJ2-5, with TRBD1 matching 7 bases. From germline, CDR1 is SEHNR and CDR2 FQNEAQ (reference sequence). This CDR3 is 14 amino acids long. Unmatched junction bases numbered 6, after V lost 3 bases and J lost 5 bases. The CDR3 DNA reads as TGTGCCAGCAGCTTCTCGGACAGGCTTGAGACCCAGTACTTC. Its protein product is CASSFSDRLETQYF.

The genes are TRBV27 and TRBJ1-2; 8 bases are shared with TRBD1. CDR3 size: 15 residues. Germline V gene lookup returns CDR1 MNHEY and CDR2 SMNVEV (reference sequence). V shed 7 bases, J shed 7 bases, and the junction held 14 bases outside the gene matches. CDR3 DNA: TGTGCCAGCACCACCACCCAGGGGGCGTTCTTTGGCTACACCTTC. Translating it yields CASTTTQGAFFGYTF.

This chain uses TRBV6-5 with TRBJ2-7; 7 bases map to TRBD1. Germline CDR1 reads MNHEY; CDR2 reads SVGAGI. V shed 0 bases, J shed 0 bases, and the junction held 2 bases outside the gene matches. The CDR3 is 15 amino acids. This CDR3 is CASSYSTGLSYEQYF. DNA for the CDR3: TGTGCCAGCAGTTACTCGACAGGGCTCTCCTACGAGCAGTACTTC.

For the CDR3, the DNA is TGTGCCAGCATTGCGACAGGAGCTAACACTGAAGCTTTCTTT. Translated: CASIATGANTEAFF. The chain uses TRBV2 and TRBJ1-1, with D maybe TRBD1 (6 bases). The CDR3 covers 14 residues. In germline, CDR1 is SNHLY, CDR2 FYNNEI. With 7 bases removed from V and 2 bases from J, the gap between germline ends came to 14 bases.

CDR3: CASSQAGQRSYEQYF. The CDR3 bases are TGTGCCAGCAGCCAAGCGGGACAAAGGTCCTACGAGCAGTACTTC. The chain joins TRBV7-9 to TRBJ2-7, with D possibly being TRBD2 (7 bases). Germline V gene sequence: CDR1 SEHNR, CDR2 FQNEAQ (reference sequence). The CDR3 sequence is 15 residues long. Trimming stripped 5 bases from V and 1 base from J, with 15 bases between.

This clone was found once. J is TRBJ1-5 and V is TRBV12-3 or TRBV12-4; tentative D call: TRBD1 (5 bases). The CDR3 consists of 12 residues. V lost 5 bases and J lost 9, with 11 bases in between. The CDR3 bases are TGTGCCAGCAGTACCTTCCAGGGGCCCCAGCATTTT. It codes for CASSTFQGPQHF.

J is TRBJ2-7 and V is TRBV6-6; 8 nucleotides match TRBD2. Germline CDR1 and CDR2: MNHNY and SVGAGI (reference sequence). Losses at the gene ends were 6 bases for V and 6 bases for J; bases not matched to a gene: 7. The CDR3 loop spans 13 amino acids. The CDR3 DNA reads TGTGCCAGCAGCTTAACTAGCGGAAGCGAGCAGTACTTC. Its translation: CASSLTSGSEQYF.

This clone appeared a single time. The chain combines TRBV9 with TRBJ1-5, with a weak D call TRBD1 (5 bases). Looked up from germline, CDR1 is SGDLS and CDR2 is YYNGEE. The length of the CDR3 is 15 residues. V was shortened by 3 bases and J by 2 bases, with 12 bases between the two germline ends. The CDR3 loop is CASSESGGGNQPQHF. Here the CDR3 DNA reads TGTGCCAGCAGCGAATCCGGGGGAGGCAATCAGCCCCAGCATTTT.

CDR3 nucleotide sequence: TGTGCCAGCAGCTTAAGCACCTCTGGAAACACCATATATTTT. It is translated as CASSLSTSGNTIYF. The chain is built from TRBV11-2 and TRBJ1-3; no reliable D call. Trimming left V 2 bases short and J 0 bases short, with 5 bases between. Germline V gives CDR1 SGHAT, CDR2 FQNNGV. The CDR3 spans 14 residues. Looking up the rest from reference TRBV11-2 and TRBJ1-3 gives the full variable domain: EAGVAQSPRYKIIEKRQSVAFWCNPISGHATLYWYQQILGQGPKLLIQFQNNGVVDDSQLPKDRFSAERLKGVDSTLKIQPAKLEDSAVYLCASSLSTSGNTIYFGEGSWLTVV.

This rearrangement joins TRBV7-9 to TRBJ2-5, with 7 bases matching TRBD1. Germline lookup yields CDR1 SEHNR and CDR2 FQNEAQ (reference sequence). The CDR3 is 12 amino acids. Trimming removed 5 bases from V and 5 bases from J; junction bases left unmatched: 2. In nucleotides, the CDR3 is TGTGCCAGCAGCAACAGGGGTGAGACCCAGTACTTC. This gives the protein CASSNRGETQYF.

V usage is TRBV19 and J usage is TRBJ1-1; TRBD1 is a possible D gene (6 bases). The CDR3 has 15 residues. CDR1 is LNHDA and CDR2 is SQIVND in the germline V gene (reference sequence). V was pared by 5 bases and J by 0 bases, with 13 bases between. Here the CDR3 DNA reads TGTGCCAGTAGTCCCCGGACAGCCTTGAACACTGAAGCTTTCTTT. The encoded protein is CASSPRTALNTEAFF.

The chain employs TRBV9 and TRBJ2-7; 9 bases align to TRBD1. Trimming at V came to 6 bases and at J to 3 bases, leaving 7 bases not matched to a gene. In germline, CDR1 is SGDLS, CDR2 YYNGEE. The CDR3 length is 14 residues. The CDR3 DNA reads as TGTGCCAGCACCCTAGGGACAGGGAACTACGAGCAGTACTTC. Its translation: CASTLGTGNYEQYF. Variable domain in full (rest from reference TRBV9 and TRBJ2-7): DSGVTQTPKHLITATGQRVTLRCSPRSGDLSVYWYQQSLDQGLQFLIQYYNGEERAKGNILERFSAQQFPDLHSELNLSSLELGDSALYFCASTLGTGNYEQYFGPGTRLTVT.

The chain uses TRBV7-2 and TRBJ1-2; D remains ambiguous. CDR1 and CDR2 from the germline V gene are SGHTA and FQGNSA. Trimming took 0 bases from V and 5 from J, leaving 7 bases between them. This CDR3 spans 13 amino acids. The CDR3 sequence is CASSLAGSYGYTF. The CDR3 DNA reads as TGTGCCAGCAGCTTAGCGGGCAGTTATGGCTACACCTTC.

The CDR3 region is CASSFQQGARNTEAFF. In DNA form, the CDR3 reads TGCGCCAGCAGCTTCCAACAGGGGGCGAGGAACACTGAAGCTTTCTTT. This chain uses TRBV5-1 with TRBJ1-1; 9 nucleotides agree with TRBD1. Germline V gives CDR1 SGHRS, CDR2 YFSETQ. This CDR3 spans 16 amino acids. The trim removed 2 bases at V and 1 base at J, leaving 6 bases unmatched.

The chain recombines TRBV18 with TRBJ2-7; 7 bases fit TRBD1. J lost 4 bases, V lost 4 bases, and 4 bases had no gene match. The CDR3 covers 13 residues. Germline V gene data show CDR1 as KGHSH and CDR2 as LQKENI. In DNA form, the CDR3 reads TGTGCCAGCTCACGGGGACAGTTGTACGAGCAGTACTTC. It codes for CASSRGQLYEQYF.

Concerning this clone: Additional DNA sequences in this sample encode the identical CDR3. The chain combines TRBV4-3 with TRBJ1-6, with D possibly matching TRBD1 (5 bases). CDR1 LGHNA and CDR2 YSLEER come from the germline V gene. Trimming removed 0 bases at V and 7 bases at J, with 10 bases between. CDR3 length: 15 amino acids. CDR3: CASSQDWGDNSPLHF. CDR3 bases: TGCGCCAGCAGCCAAGATTGGGGGGACAATTCACCCCTCCACTTT.

This clone was seen only a few times. This chain uses TRBV5-1 with TRBJ1-6; the D is unclear. Trimming pared 5 bases from V and 0 bases from J, leaving 6 bases between. This CDR3 region has 14 residues. Germline V CDR1 and CDR2: SGHRS, YFSETQ. CDR3 coding DNA: TGCGCCAGCAGGGCCAGCTCCTATAATTCACCCCTCCACTTT. It is translated as CASRASSYNSPLHF.

The chain links TRBV28 to TRBJ2-2; D remains ambiguous. The CDR3 loop spans 12 amino acids. Looked up from germline, CDR1 is MDHEN and CDR2 is SYDVKM. Trimming took off 3 bases at V and 3 bases at J, with 2 bases between the two ends. The CDR3 here is CASSFDTGELFF. DNA for the CDR3: TGTGCCAGCAGTTTCGACACCGGGGAGCTGTTTTTT.